Following are 23 T cell receptor beta chains from one sample sequenced in a study of technical replicates of blood from a few donors. Profiled with immunoSEQ multiplex PCR; TCRdb holds only in-frame clones, not every one. The profile covers 82,000 or so clones, with roughly 95% appearing a single time and approximately 0.41% taken by the ten largest. The sample taken for sequencing was T cells isolated from PBMCs. The receptors derive from a human donor in good health.

The rearrangement uses TRBV19 and TRBJ1-5; TRBD1 matches at 7 bases. Germline V lookup: CDR1 LNHDA, CDR2 SQIVND (reference sequence). Trimming removed 3 bases from V and 6 bases from J; junction bases left unmatched: 5. This CDR3 has 14 amino acids. The CDR3 region is CASSISAGGQPQHF. CDR3 coding DNA: TGTGCCAGTAGTATCTCGGCAGGGGGTCAGCCCCAGCATTTT. Filled out from reference TRBV19 and TRBJ1-5, the complete variable domain reads DGGITQSPKYLFRKEGQNVTLSCEQNLNHDAMYWYRQDPGQGLRLIYYSQIVNDFQKGDIAEGYSVSREKKESFPLTVTSAQKNPTAFYLCASSISAGGQPQHFGDGTRLSIL.

The chain is built from TRBV11-2 and TRBJ1-5; no firm D call. This CDR3 is 12 amino acids long. The germline V gene encodes CDR1 SGHAT and CDR2 FQNNGV. Trimming took off 5 bases at V and 3 bases at J, with 5 bases between the two ends. The CDR3, as DNA: TGTGCCAGCAGCCGCGTCAATCAGCCCCAGCATTTT. Encoded protein: CASSRVNQPQHF.

This chain connects TRBV7-9 to TRBJ1-5; D is uncertain. The germline V and J ends were trimmed by 1 base and 9 bases, with 10 bases remaining between them. CDR1 is SEHNR, CDR2 FQNEAQ, per germline (reference sequence). This CDR3 spans 13 amino acids. The DNA of the CDR3 is TGTGCCAGCAGCTTAGTCGTTCACGGGCCCCAGCATTTT. Translated: CASSLVVHGPQHF.

The chain recombines TRBV6-4 with TRBJ1-1; TRBD1 agrees at 7 bases. Losses at the gene ends were 6 bases for V and 8 bases for J; bases not matched to a gene: 15. This CDR3 contains 15 residues. Looked up from germline, CDR1 is MRHNA and CDR2 is SNTAGT. The CDR3 nucleotides are TGTGCCAGCAGCCCCCGGACAGGAAGAGCTATGGAAGCTTTCTTT. Amino acids: CASSPRTGRAMEAFF.

The chain uses TRBV5-6 and TRBJ2-1; 7 bases fit TRBD2. The V and J ends lost 7 bases and 6 bases, in that order; junction bases with no gene match: 7. Per the germline V gene, CDR1 is SGHDT and CDR2 is YYEEEE. The length of the CDR3 is 13 residues. Written as DNA, the CDR3 is TGTGCCAGCGCCCGCGGGGGTTTCAATGAGCAGTTCTTC. It specifies CASARGGFNEQFF.

This chain joins TRBV6-5 and TRBJ1-5; maybe TRBD1 (6 bases). V lost 6 bases, J lost 4 bases, and 13 bases lay in between. The length of the CDR3 is 14 residues. CDR1 and CDR2 (germline): MNHEY, SVGAGI. For the CDR3, the DNA is TGTGCCAGCAGCCCCGGACAGAATAATCAGCCCCAGCATTTT. It specifies CASSPGQNNQPQHF.

The chain is built from TRBV15 and TRBJ2-7, with 9 bases that match TRBD1. Per germline, CDR1 LNHNV and CDR2 YYDKDF (reference sequence). The ends lost 0 bases at V and 6 bases at J; junction bases unmatched: 3. CDR3 length: 14 residues. The CDR3 here is CATSREQGAFEQYF. Written as DNA, the CDR3 is TGTGCCACCAGCAGAGAACAGGGGGCGTTCGAGCAGTACTTC.

The chain has TRBV5-4 and TRBJ2-1, with 9 bases matching TRBD2. The V gene's germline CDR1 is SGHNT and CDR2 YYREEE (reference sequence). The length of the CDR3 is 15 residues. V gave up 2 bases and J gave up 2 bases; unmatched junction bases: 2. The CDR3 protein is CASSLGGRAYNEQFF. CDR3 sequence (DNA): TGTGCCAGCAGCTTAGGCGGGAGGGCCTACAATGAGCAGTTCTTC. Looking up the rest from reference TRBV5-4 and TRBJ2-1 gives the full variable domain: ETGVTQSPTHLIKTRGQQVTLRCSSQSGHNTVSWYQQALGQGPQFIFQYYREEENGRGNFPPRFSGLQFPNYSSELNVNALELDDSALYLCASSLGGRAYNEQFFGPGTRLTVL.

The CDR3 DNA follows: TGTGCCATCAGTGAGGGGGGGACCTATGGCTACACCTTC. Translated, it gives CAISEGGTYGYTF. The chain joins TRBV10-3 to TRBJ1-2; D is possibly TRBD1 (5 bases). V lost 2 bases and J lost 4, with 8 bases in between. This CDR3 is 13 amino acids long. Per the germline V gene, CDR1 is ENHRY and CDR2 is SYGVKD.

J is TRBJ1-2 and V is TRBV30, with D perhaps matching TRBD1 (5 bases). Germline V CDR1 and CDR2: GTSNPN, SVGIG (reference sequence). V was pared by 3 bases and J by 3 bases, with 14 bases between. CDR3 length equals 14 residues. CDR3 nucleotides: TGTGCCTGGAGAAGACGGGGGACGGACTATGGCTACACCTTC. Protein: CAWRRRGTDYGYTF. Drawing the rest from reference TRBV30 and TRBJ1-2, the complete variable domain is SQTIHQWPATLVQPVGSPLSLECTVEGTSNPNLYWYRQAAGRGLQLLFYSVGIGQISSEVPQNLSASRPQDRQFILSSKKLLLSDSGFYLCAWRRRGTDYGYTFGSGTRLTVV.

A note on this clone: The sample holds other DNA sequences that translate to the same CDR3. The chain employs TRBV6-5 and TRBJ1-1, with D unresolved. The V and J ends lost 6 bases and 1 base respectively, with 3 bases between them. The CDR3 sequence is 11 residues long. The germline V gene has CDR1 MNHEY and CDR2 SVGAGI. CDR3 sequence: CASRRNTEAFF. The CDR3 DNA sequence: TGTGCCAGCAGGAGGAACACTGAAGCTTTCTTT.

This chain uses TRBV7-9 with TRBJ1-1; TRBD1 agrees at 10 bases. Losses at the gene ends were 6 bases for V and 0 bases for J; bases not matched to a gene: 7. This CDR3 has 16 amino acids. CDR1 is SEHNR, CDR2 FQNEAQ, per germline (reference sequence). This chain's CDR3 is CASRQTGGEMNTEAFF. The CDR3 nucleotides read TGTGCCAGCAGGCAGACAGGGGGCGAGATGAACACTGAAGCTTTCTTT.

The chain is built from TRBV4-3 and TRBJ1-5, with D uncertain. V lost 2 bases and J 9 bases, leaving 14 bases between the germline ends. The CDR3 has 14 residues. From germline, CDR1 is LGHNA and CDR2 YSLEER. The CDR3 protein is CASSQSIGGLPQHF. In nucleotides, the CDR3 is TGCGCCAGCAGCCAATCAATAGGAGGTCTGCCCCAGCATTTT.

This clone was picked up one time. This chain joins TRBV10-3 and TRBJ1-1; 9 bases match TRBD1. Germline V lookup: CDR1 ENHRY, CDR2 SYGVKD. This CDR3 is 14 amino acids long. J was trimmed by 0 bases and V by 6 bases; bases with no gene match: 2. In DNA, the CDR3 is TGTGCCATCAGGGGACAGGGATTGAACACTGAAGCTTTCTTT. It translates to CAIRGQGLNTEAFF.

This clone occurred once. The chain carries TRBV5-4 and TRBJ2-7; D not resolved. V shed 4 bases and J shed 0 bases, with 8 bases lying between them. The CDR3 is 13 residues long. Germline-derived CDR1 and CDR2 are SGHNT and YYREEE (reference sequence). CDR3: CASSKGGSYEQYF. The CDR3 coding sequence is TGTGCCAGCAGCAAAGGCGGCTCCTACGAGCAGTACTTC.

The count of this clone is one. The chain combines TRBV6-5 with TRBJ2-5, with TRBD2 as a possible D gene (6 bases). Looked up from germline, CDR1 is MNHEY and CDR2 is SVGAGI. The CDR3 contains 14 residues. V lost 4 bases to trimming and J lost 4 bases, with 13 bases between them. DNA for the CDR3: TGTGCCAGCAGTTCGGGAGTAAGGTTAGAGACCCAGTACTTC. It is translated as CASSSGVRLETQYF.

The rearrangement links TRBV4-3 to TRBJ2-7; 8 bases map to TRBD2. This CDR3 comprises 14 residues. CDR1 is LGHNA, CDR2 YSLEER, per germline. V dropped 3 bases and J dropped 6; count of bases not matched to a gene: 7. The CDR3 sequence is CASSQGTGLVEQYF. Written as DNA, the CDR3 is TGCGCCAGCAGCCAGGGTACGGGACTAGTCGAGCAGTACTTC.

This chain links TRBV19 with TRBJ1-5; perhaps TRBD1 as D (5 bases). The germline V gene has CDR1 LNHDA and CDR2 SQIVND (reference sequence). The CDR3 loop spans 16 amino acids. Trimming removed 3 bases from V and 4 bases from J, with 16 bases in between. The CDR3: CASSIKNGRENQPQHF. CDR3 coding DNA: TGTGCCAGTAGTATTAAAAACGGCAGGGAAAATCAGCCCCAGCATTTT.

The rearrangement uses TRBV10-1 and TRBJ1-1, with 8 bases fitting TRBD1. Germline CDR1 is WNHNN and CDR2 is SYGVQD (reference sequence). Trimming removed 2 bases from V and 5 bases from J; junction bases left unmatched: 1. This CDR3 comprises 13 residues. The CDR3 region has the DNA TGCGCCAGCAGTGAGACAGGGGGGACTGAAGCTTTCTTT. This gives the protein CASSETGGTEAFF.

The chain recombines TRBV30 with TRBJ1-2, with D maybe TRBD1 (6 bases). The CDR3 has 11 residues. V gave up 5 bases and J gave up 4 bases, with 8 bases separating them. Germline loops: CDR1 GTSNPN, CDR2 SVGIG (reference sequence). The CDR3 reads CAWWDTYGYTF. The CDR3 coding sequence is TGTGCCTGGTGGGACACCTATGGCTACACCTTC.

This chain connects TRBV21-1 to TRBJ2-1; TRBD1 is the table's D call, not checked against the DNA. TRBV21-1 is a pseudogene segment. The CDR3 runs to 19 residues. CDR3 nucleotides: TGTGCCAGCAGCATCCAGGGGCGGGCATTTTCCTTGTCCTACAATGAGCAGTTCTTC. This codes for CASSIQGRAFSLSYNEQFF.

V gene TRBV29-1 combines with J gene TRBJ1-1; D not certain. V gave up 8 bases and J gave up 0 bases, with 13 bases separating them. The V gene's germline CDR1 is SQVTM and CDR2 ANQGSEA. The CDR3 is made up of 13 amino acids. CDR3: CSIGGLLNTEAFF. The CDR3 DNA reads TGCAGCATTGGAGGGTTACTGAACACTGAAGCTTTCTTT.

The chain carries TRBV19 and TRBJ1-1; possible D gene TRBD1, 6 bases. Germline assignment: CDR1 LNHDA and CDR2 SQIVND (reference sequence). The CDR3 contains 14 residues. Trimming shortened V by 4 bases and J by 0 bases, and 9 bases separated the two germline ends. The chain's CDR3 is CASSRQAVNTEAFF. DNA of the CDR3: TGTGCCAGTAGTAGACAGGCTGTGAACACTGAAGCTTTCTTT.